This paragraph covers one T cell receptor beta chain sequence. The authors' processing: Nucleated cell counts were estimated from reference gene primer amplification. This table comes from immunoSEQ multiplex PCR, and its TCRdb copy is limited to in-frame clones, with some not included. V, J and clone size were drawn from that table, and D and trimming were deduced from the DNA. Of about 84,000 clones detected, less than 85% appear once; the ten largest clones hold about 6.4%. The data were taken from a study of blood T cell repertoires in COVID-19. Study-wide context: Spain, Italy and the United States supplied samples that represented acute and convalescent COVID-19. Sources were T cells, B-cell-depleted T cells, or PBMCs; the material itself was cDNA or gDNA.

The V segment lost 2 bases and the J segment 3 bases; nucleotides outside the gene matches: 5. The CDR3 has 16 amino acids. The germline gives CDR1 SGHRS, CDR2 YFSETQ. The chain uses TRBV5-1 and TRBJ2-3; 11 nucleotides line up with TRBD2. The TCR was taken from a man aged 70 or older with acute or convalescent COVID-19. Material for sequencing was peripheral blood. CDR3 sequence reads: CASSLSLAGDTDTQYF. As DNA, the CDR3 is TGCGCCAGCAGCTTATCACTAGCGGGAGATACAGATACGCAGTATTTT.